The 32 T cell receptor beta chains below come from one sample, sequenced in a study of T cell responses to AZD1222 COVID-19 vaccine. Libraries were prepared by immunoSEQ multiplex PCR; TCRdb keeps only in-frame clonotypes and omits some of them. The sample lists 110,000 to 150,000 clones, approximately 88% occurring once. The starting material was peripheral blood, obtained on day 0 of AZD1222 vaccination. The receptor source for this set is an adult in good health.

The V gene is TRBV4-2, the J gene TRBJ1-1; possible D gene TRBD1, 6 bases. The CDR3 loop spans 15 amino acids. CDR1 and CDR2 from the germline V gene are LGHNA and YNFKEQ. Trimming cost V 0 bases and J 5 bases, with 13 bases left between them. This CDR3 reads CASSQEQGRSTEAFF. The CDR3 region has the DNA TGTGCCAGCAGCCAAGAACAGGGTCGATCGACTGAAGCTTTCTTT.

J is TRBJ2-1 and V is TRBV18; no clear D. The CDR3 has 12 amino acids. The V gene's germline CDR1 is KGHSH and CDR2 LQKENI. With 3 bases removed from V and 1 base from J, the gap between germline ends came to 1 base. The CDR3 spells CASSPSYNEQFF. The DNA of the CDR3 is TGTGCCAGCTCACCTTCCTACAATGAGCAGTTCTTC.

The rearrangement joins TRBV6-2 or TRBV6-3 to TRBJ1-2; TRBD1 agrees at 7 bases. The CDR3 runs to 14 residues. V lost 2 bases, J lost 0 bases, and 0 bases stayed unmatched. Germline V CDR1 and CDR2: MNHEY, SVGEGT. In nucleotides, the CDR3 is TGTGCCAGCAGTTACGGGACAGCTAACTATGGCTACACCTTC. Protein product: CASSYGTANYGYTF.

V usage is TRBV12-3 or TRBV12-4 and J usage is TRBJ1-4, with a tentative D call TRBD1 (5 bases). Trimming shortened V by 6 bases and J by 7 bases, and 6 bases separated the two germline ends. The CDR3 is 11 residues long. The CDR3 loop is CASRGGEKLFF. As DNA, the CDR3 is TGTGCCAGCAGGGGGGGTGAAAAACTGTTTTTT.

This rearrangement joins TRBV3-1 (or the pseudogene TRBV3-2) to TRBJ2-2; no definite D call. Deletions cut 5 bases from V and 8 bases from J, with 12 bases between. The CDR3 extends over 13 amino acids. The V gene's germline CDR1 is LGHDT and CDR2 YNNKEL (reference sequence). Written as DNA, the CDR3 is TGTGCCAGCAGCTCCTATGCGGCGGGGGAGCTGTTTTTT. Encoded protein: CASSSYAAGELFF.

The chain combines TRBV7-9 with TRBJ2-1; the match to TRBD2 covers 12 bases. V shed 1 base and J 8 bases; nucleotides not matched to a gene: 9. The CDR3 has 17 residues. Germline V gene lookup returns CDR1 SEHNR and CDR2 FQNEAQ (reference sequence). The CDR3 protein is CASSLDLAGGRKDEQFF. In DNA form, the CDR3 reads TGTGCCAGCAGCTTAGATCTAGCGGGGGGGCGAAAGGATGAGCAGTTCTTC.

The rearrangement joins TRBV27 to TRBJ2-7; D not certain. In germline, CDR1 is MNHEY, CDR2 SMNVEV (reference sequence). This CDR3 region has 13 residues. V was cut by 2 bases and J by 2 bases, with 7 bases left in between. The CDR3 DNA reads TGTGCCAGCAGTTTAACAGCGACCTACGAGCAGTACTTC. It encodes CASSLTATYEQYF.

This chain uses TRBV5-1 with TRBJ1-1; possibly TRBD1 for D (6 bases). Per the germline V gene, CDR1 is SGHRS and CDR2 is YFSETQ. The V end was cut by 1 base, the J end by 0 bases, with 13 bases between. This CDR3 is built from 16 residues. CDR3 sequence (DNA): TGCGCCAGCAGCTTGACAGGGAGTCTTATGAACACTGAAGCTTTCTTT. Encoded protein: CASSLTGSLMNTEAFF.

A few counts support this clone. The rearrangement uses TRBV29-1 and TRBJ1-1; TRBD1 aligns across 9 bases. Trimming removed 4 bases from V and 0 bases from J; junction bases left unmatched: 3. The CDR3 totals 14 residues. Germline V gene sequence: CDR1 SQVTM, CDR2 ANQGSEA. The chain's CDR3 is CSVARTGVNTEAFF. The CDR3 coding sequence is TGCAGCGTTGCTAGGACAGGGGTGAACACTGAAGCTTTCTTT.

For the CDR3, the DNA is TGTGCCAGCAGCCTGATTGGTTCAATGAGCTCCTACGAGCAGTACTTC. It translates to CASSLIGSMSSYEQYF. The J gene is TRBJ2-7, the V gene TRBV5-5; D gene ambiguous. Germline CDR1 is SGHKS and CDR2 is YYEKEE (reference sequence). V was cut by 4 bases and J by 0 bases, with 17 bases left in between. The CDR3 is made up of 16 amino acids.

The chain carries TRBV7-8 and TRBJ1-1, with 7 bases aligning to TRBD1. The V segment lost 6 bases and the J segment 7 bases; nucleotides outside the gene matches: 8. Germline CDR1 and CDR2: SGHVS and FQNEAQ. The CDR3 sequence is 13 residues long. CDR3: CASSLTGWVEAFF. In DNA, the CDR3 is TGTGCCAGCAGTCTGACAGGGTGGGTTGAAGCTTTCTTT.

The chain recombines TRBV7-2 with TRBJ2-7; D possibly corresponds to TRBD2 (5 bases). Germline-derived CDR1 and CDR2 are SGHTA and FQGNSA. V lost 7 bases to trimming and J lost 1 base, with 17 bases between them. CDR3 length equals 15 residues. In DNA form, the CDR3 reads TGTGCCAGCACCCCTTGGGCAGGAGGATCCTACGAGCAGTACTTC. Protein sequence: CASTPWAGGSYEQYF.

The chain joins TRBV7-2 to TRBJ2-4; the D call may be TRBD1 or TRBD2 (5 bases each). Trimming cost V 5 bases and J 1 base, with 18 bases left between them. The germline gives CDR1 SGHTA, CDR2 FQGNSA. The length of the CDR3 is 17 residues. CDR3 amino acids: CASSARAGNSAKNIQYF. CDR3 nucleotides: TGTGCCAGCAGCGCCAGGGCCGGGAATTCGGCCAAAAACATTCAGTACTTC.

The V and J genes are TRBV5-1 and TRBJ2-2, with D perhaps matching TRBD1 or TRBD2 (5 bases each). Looked up from germline, CDR1 is SGHRS and CDR2 is YFSETQ. The CDR3 is 15 residues long. With 1 base removed from V and 5 bases from J, the gap between germline ends came to 12 bases. CDR3 in amino acids: CASSLQGPLTGELFF. CDR3 nucleotide sequence: TGCGCCAGCAGCTTGCAGGGACCTCTAACCGGGGAGCTGTTTTTT.

This sequence joins TRBV3-1 (or the pseudogene TRBV3-2) and TRBJ1-3, with D hard to call. CDR3 size: 15 residues. The germline gives CDR1 LGHDT, CDR2 YNNKEL (reference sequence). Trimming cost V 4 bases and J 0 bases, with 10 bases left between them. Written as DNA, the CDR3 is TGTGCCAGCAGCCGCTATGCGGGCTCTGGAAACACCATATATTTT. Protein: CASSRYAGSGNTIYF.

The J gene is TRBJ1-6, the V gene TRBV2; weak D call: TRBD1 (6 bases). CDR3 length: 17 residues. V lost 2 bases and J lost 10, with 21 bases in between. Germline loops: CDR1 SNHLY, CDR2 FYNNEI. The CDR3 protein is CASSEYLRGQSHSPLHF. CDR3 DNA sequence: TGTGCCAGCAGTGAATACCTCCGAGGACAGTCTCACTCACCCCTCCACTTT.

The genes are TRBV18 and TRBJ1-1, with D possibly matching TRBD1 (5 bases). This CDR3 is 15 amino acids long. CDR1 is KGHSH and CDR2 is LQKENI in the germline V gene. The ends were cut back, 4 bases at V and 2 bases at J, with 14 bases in the middle. The DNA of the CDR3 is TGTGCCAGCTCACAATCTTCGGGGCAAAACACTGAAGCTTTCTTT. Protein: CASSQSSGQNTEAFF.

The chain joins TRBV5-8 to TRBJ2-7; 8 bases align to TRBD1. Germline values: CDR1 SGHTS, CDR2 YDEGEE. This CDR3 has 14 amino acids. V shed 4 bases and J 4 bases; nucleotides not matched to a gene: 7. DNA of the CDR3: TGTGCCAGCAGCATTTCTTACAGGGGGTACGAGCAGTACTTC. This sequence encodes CASSISYRGYEQYF. Together with reference TRBV5-8 and TRBJ2-7, the CDR3 gives the full variable domain: EAGVTQSPTHLIKTRGQQATLRCSPISGHTSVYWYQQALGLGLQFLLWYDEGEERNRGNFPPRFSGRQFPNYSSELNVNALELEDSALYLCASSISYRGYEQYFGPGTRLTVT.

This clone was recorded a few times. The chain carries TRBV28 and TRBJ1-3; no definite D call. CDR1 and CDR2 (germline): MDHEN, SYDVKM. Trimming pared 6 bases from V and 0 bases from J, leaving 9 bases between. The CDR3 has 14 residues. The CDR3 DNA follows: TGTGCCAGCAGGGTAGCCATCTCTGGAAACACCATATATTTT. It encodes CASRVAISGNTIYF.

This chain uses TRBV21-1 with TRBJ1-6; the table's D call TRBD1 went unverified against the DNA. TRBV21-1 corresponds to a pseudogene. This CDR3 spans 20 amino acids. The CDR3 sequence: CASSSRLQGTILSYNSPLHF. CDR3 in DNA: TGTGCCAGCAGTTCGCGGCTCCAGGGTACCATCCTCTCCTATAATTCACCCCTCCACTTT.

V and J are TRBV5-1 and TRBJ1-2; the D is unclear. V lost 4 bases and J 6 bases, leaving 28 bases between the germline ends. The CDR3 contains 18 residues. Germline CDR1 SGHRS, CDR2 YFSETQ. The CDR3 sequence: CASSPNWVRARLSDGYTF. Written as DNA, the CDR3 is TGCGCCAGCAGCCCGAACTGGGTGAGGGCGCGTCTCTCGGATGGCTACACCTTC. The whole variable domain, filled in from reference TRBV5-1 and TRBJ1-2, reads KAGVTQTPRYLIKTRGQQVTLSCSPISGHRSVSWYQQTPGQGLQFLFEYFSETQRNKGNFPGRFSGRQFSNSRSEMNVSTLELGDSALYLCASSPNWVRARLSDGYTFGSGTRLTVV.

The chain has TRBV4-2 and TRBJ1-4; D is undetermined. V was shortened by 1 base and J by 8 bases, with 23 bases between the two germline ends. The CDR3 runs 18 residues. Germline assignment: CDR1 LGHNA and CDR2 YNFKEQ. This CDR3 is CASSQGDRSLVLWEKLFF. The CDR3 bases are TGTGCCAGCAGCCAAGGGGATAGGTCCCTCGTTCTGTGGGAAAAACTGTTTTTT.

The chain has TRBV5-8 and TRBJ2-7; TRBD1 matches 7 bases. This CDR3 is 16 amino acids long. V was clipped by 0 bases and J by 0 bases; unmatched bases: 6. CDR1 and CDR2 (germline): SGHTS, YDEGEE. CDR3 region: CASSLEPGTVSYEQYF. Here the CDR3 DNA reads TGTGCCAGCAGCTTGGAACCCGGGACAGTCTCCTACGAGCAGTACTTC.

The V gene is TRBV7-9, the J gene TRBJ1-5; D uncertain. V shed 5 bases and J shed 0 bases, with 14 bases lying between them. Germline V gene lookup returns CDR1 SEHNR and CDR2 FQNEAQ (reference sequence). CDR3 length: 16 amino acids. CDR3 amino acids: CASSPSAGVSNQPQHF. In DNA, the CDR3 is TGTGCCAGCAGCCCGTCTGCCGGGGTTAGCAATCAGCCCCAGCATTTT.

In DNA, the CDR3 is TGTGCCAGCAGCGGACCCGGGACAGGCCACTCTGGGGCCAACGTCCTGACTTTC. Translated, it gives CASSGPGTGHSGANVLTF. The rearrangement uses TRBV9 and TRBJ2-6, with 8 bases matching TRBD1. The CDR3 totals 18 residues. V dropped 3 bases and J dropped 0; count of bases not matched to a gene: 8. Germline V gives CDR1 SGDLS, CDR2 YYNGEE.

CDR3 in amino acids: CASSQDPRTRGRTGELFF. CDR3 nucleotides: TGCGCCAGCAGCCAAGATCCCAGGACTAGGGGGCGGACCGGGGAGCTGTTTTTT. The chain links TRBV4-3 to TRBJ2-2; D tentatively fits TRBD1 or TRBD2 (7 bases each). Trimming shortened V by 0 bases and J by 5 bases, and 19 bases separated the two germline ends. CDR1 and CDR2 from the germline V gene are LGHNA and YSLEER. The CDR3 is 18 residues long.

The chain combines TRBV4-3 with TRBJ1-1; D is possibly TRBD1 (5 bases). From germline, CDR1 is LGHNA and CDR2 YSLEER. V shed 0 bases and J shed 0 bases, with 20 bases lying between them. The CDR3 has 19 amino acids. In nucleotides, the CDR3 is TGCGCCAGCAGCCAAGATCATCATCCAGGGAAGGGTATGAACACTGAAGCTTTCTTT. It codes for CASSQDHHPGKGMNTEAFF.

The chain links TRBV28 to TRBJ1-1, with TRBD1 matching 7 bases. CDR1 is MDHEN and CDR2 is SYDVKM in the germline V gene. Unmatched junction bases numbered 5, after V lost 3 bases and J lost 1 base. The CDR3 loop spans 15 amino acids. CDR3 sequence reads: CASSFRDRRNTEAFF. The CDR3 DNA reads as TGTGCCAGCAGTTTCCGGGACAGAAGGAACACTGAAGCTTTCTTT.

CDR3 loop: CASSVEGNYEQYF. CDR3 DNA: TGTGCCAGCAGCGTAGAGGGTAATTACGAGCAGTACTTC. The chain uses TRBV9 and TRBJ2-7; D is unclear. The CDR3 length is 13 residues. Germline assignment: CDR1 SGDLS and CDR2 YYNGEE. Trimming cost V 0 bases and J 4 bases, with 8 bases left between them.

For the CDR3, the DNA is TGTGCCAGCAGTTTAACCGGACTAGCGAGCTCAGATACGCAGTATTTT. Translation: CASSLTGLASSDTQYF. V usage is TRBV28 and J usage is TRBJ2-3, with 9 bases identical to TRBD2. CDR3 length equals 16 residues. The V and J ends lost 2 bases and 4 bases, in that order; junction bases with no gene match: 7. CDR1 and CDR2 (germline): MDHEN, SYDVKM. The complete variable domain, with remaining parts taken from reference TRBV28 and TRBJ2-3, reads DVKVTQSSRYLVKRTGEKVFLECVQDMDHENMFWYRQDPGLGLRLIYFSYDVKMKEKGDIPEGYSVSREKKERFSLILESASTNQTSMYLCASSLTGLASSDTQYFGPGTRLTVL.

CDR3 sequence: CASSLGSGGPGYTF. The CDR3, as DNA: TGTGCCAGCAGCTTAGGGTCAGGGGGGCCCGGCTACACCTTC. The gene calls are TRBV7-9 and TRBJ1-2, with 7 bases aligning to TRBD1. This CDR3 is 14 amino acids long. Germline CDR1 SEHNR, CDR2 FQNEAQ (reference sequence). The V segment lost 1 base and the J segment 8 bases; nucleotides outside the gene matches: 7.

V is TRBV7-2 and J is TRBJ2-7; 8 bases are shared with TRBD2. CDR1 is SGHTA and CDR2 is FQGNSA in the germline V gene. The ends lost 1 base at V and 1 base at J; junction bases unmatched: 6. The CDR3 contains 16 residues. The CDR3 DNA reads as TGTGCCAGCAGCTTAGATTGGCGGGGGGTTTCCTACGAGCAGTACTTC. It yields the protein CASSLDWRGVSYEQYF.